This record concerns one T cell receptor (beta chain) sequence. Random hexamers served to reverse transcribe roughly 0.45 to 1 ug RNA. Across 54 Vbeta and 13 Jbeta, TCR beta CDR3 was amplified with immunoSEQ multiplex PCR. MiXCR, applied by TCRdb to the immunoSEQ multiplex PCR reads, yields one record per CDR3 protein. The profile shows approximately 100,000 distinct CDR3 sequences, about 95% of them singletons. CDR3 size: 12 residues. The V gene lost 7 bases and the J gene lost 6 bases, with 12 bases spanning the gap. Per germline, CDR1 MDHEN and CDR2 SYDVKM. Sequencing of TCR beta was performed on blood CD8+ and CD4+ T cells. This record comes from a study of CD8 T cells in Susac syndrome.

The receptor's source is a human donor in good health. The chain recombines TRBV28 with TRBJ1-2, with D possibly TRBD1 on 5 matching bases. The sample consisted of CD4+ T cells from PBMCs. CDR3 coding DNA: TGTGCCAGCATAGGTGTGGGGGATGGCTACACCTTC. Amino acid sequence: CASIGVGDGYTF.